This TCR beta chain was profiled in a study of blood T cell repertoires in COVID-19. Measured with immunoSEQ multiplex PCR; TCRdb has only the in-frame clones, and not every one. The table includes fewer than 30,000 clones, around 61% detected once. This clone has only a few counts. The V end was cut by 6 bases, the J end by 9 bases, with 19 bases between. The CDR3 spans 14 residues. Germline loops: CDR1 MNHEY, CDR2 SVGAGI. The source of this sequence is a man in his sixties with active or convalescent COVID-19. This chain connects TRBV6-5 to TRBJ2-3, with D perhaps matching TRBD2 (5 bases). Sequenced: peripheral blood. The CDR3 protein is CASRPPGEGRTQYF. CDR3 nucleotide sequence: TGTGCCAGCAGACCACCCGGCGAGGGAAGAACGCAGTATTTT.